This T cell receptor (beta chain) was identified in a study of blood T cells in healthy people across ages. Regarding this clonotype: The antigen remains undetermined. At one end, the junction sequence differs from germline, possibly due to a read error.

Study observations and caveats: Shifts in expanded clonotypes may have been confounded by donor CMV status, which was unknown. More naive CD4+ cells and higher diversity were found in long-lived than in aged donors.

The use of a sample-barcoded 5' primer and a J-beta primer mix characterized a second PCR of roughly 6 to 11 cycles. MiXCR was run by TCRdb on the 5' RACE reads, yielding one entry per CDR3 protein. The profile shows roughly 1,800,000 distinct CDR3 sequences, around half of them singletons. The CDR3 runs 12 residues. Germline CDR1 is SGHVS and CDR2 is FQNEAQ. The chain joins TRBV7-8 to TRBJ2-7, with unresolved D. Sequencing input: blood. The clonotype was recovered from a woman aged 40 to 50 in good health. The CDR3 DNA sequence: TGTGCCAGCAGCTTAGTGGGGTACGGGCAGTACTTC. This sequence encodes CASSLVGYGQYF.